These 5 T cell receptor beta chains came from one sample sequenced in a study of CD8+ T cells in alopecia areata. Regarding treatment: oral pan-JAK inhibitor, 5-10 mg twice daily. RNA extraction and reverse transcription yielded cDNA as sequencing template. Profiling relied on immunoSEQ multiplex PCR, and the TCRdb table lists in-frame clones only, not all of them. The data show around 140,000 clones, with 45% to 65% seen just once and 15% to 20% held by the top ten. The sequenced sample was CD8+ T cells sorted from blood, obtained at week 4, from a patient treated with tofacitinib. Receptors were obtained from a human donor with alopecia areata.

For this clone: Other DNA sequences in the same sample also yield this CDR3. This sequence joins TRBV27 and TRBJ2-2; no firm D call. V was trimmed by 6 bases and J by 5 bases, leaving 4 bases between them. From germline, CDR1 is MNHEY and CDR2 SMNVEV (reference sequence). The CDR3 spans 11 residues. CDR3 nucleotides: TGTGCCAGCAGCGGGACCGGGGAGCTGTTTTTT. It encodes CASSGTGELFF.

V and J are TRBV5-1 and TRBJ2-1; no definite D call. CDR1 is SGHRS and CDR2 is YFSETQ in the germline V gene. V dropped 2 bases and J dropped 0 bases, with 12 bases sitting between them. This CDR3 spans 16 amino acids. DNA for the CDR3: TGCGCCAGCAGCTTTACCCTTAGGAGCTCCTACAATGAGCAGTTCTTC. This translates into CASSFTLRSSYNEQFF.

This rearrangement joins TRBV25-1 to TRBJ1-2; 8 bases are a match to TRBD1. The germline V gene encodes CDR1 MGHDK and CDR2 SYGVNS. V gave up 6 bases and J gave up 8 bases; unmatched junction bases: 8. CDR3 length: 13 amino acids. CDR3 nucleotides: TGTGCCAGCAGCCAGGACAGGGTTTACGGCTACACCTTC. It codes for CASSQDRVYGYTF.

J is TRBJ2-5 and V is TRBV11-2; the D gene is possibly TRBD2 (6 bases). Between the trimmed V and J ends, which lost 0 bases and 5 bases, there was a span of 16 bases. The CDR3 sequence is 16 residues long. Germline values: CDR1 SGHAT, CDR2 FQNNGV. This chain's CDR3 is CASSLDLAGIGETQYF. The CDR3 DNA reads TGTGCCAGCAGCTTAGATCTGGCGGGGATTGGGGAGACCCAGTACTTC.

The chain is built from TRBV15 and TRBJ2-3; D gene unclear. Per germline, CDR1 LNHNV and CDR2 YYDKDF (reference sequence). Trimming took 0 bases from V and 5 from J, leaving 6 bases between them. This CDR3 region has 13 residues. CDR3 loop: CATSREYGDTQYF. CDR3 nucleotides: TGTGCCACCAGCAGAGAATACGGAGATACGCAGTATTTT. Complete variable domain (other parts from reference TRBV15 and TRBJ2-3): DAMVIQNPRYQVTQFGKPVTLSCSQTLNHNVMYWYQQKSSQAPKLLFHYYDKDFNNEADTPDNFQSRRPNTSFCFLDIRSPGLGDTAMYLCATSREYGDTQYFGPGTRLTVL.